The clone carrying this T cell receptor beta chain was observed a handful of times. A second PCR of roughly 7 to 11 cycles used a sample-barcoded 5' primer and a J-beta primer mix. TCRdb itself ran the 5' RACE reads through MiXCR, one entry per CDR3 protein. The sample lists over a million distinct CDR3 sequences, 35% to 55% occurring once. The record originates from a study of blood T cells in healthy people across ages. Losses at the gene ends were 5 bases for V and 4 bases for J; bases not matched to a gene: 2. The CDR3 contains 13 residues. Looked up from germline, CDR1 is SNHLY and CDR2 is FYNNEI.

The TCR sequence derives from an older woman in good health. V usage is TRBV2 and J usage is TRBJ2-3; 8 bases are a match to TRBD2. Sequenced material: blood. CDR3 amino acids: CASSSGSSDTQYF. DNA of the CDR3: TGTGCCAGCAGTAGCGGGAGCTCAGATACGCAGTATTTT.